This T cell receptor (beta chain) stems from a study of OX40 agonist ivuxolimab in advanced cancers. Overall study: Patients received the agonistic anti-OX40 (CD134) antibody ivuxolimab. Every 2 weeks, ivuxolimab was infused into the patients intravenously at between 0.01 and 10 mg/kg. Points from the study as a whole: CD4+ and CD8+ T cells in blood underwent clonal expansion by week 6 at 0.1 to 3.0 mg/kg. Also present in some nonresponders was a low level of normalized T-cell clonal expansion.

CDR1 MNHEY and CDR2 SVGAGI come from the germline V gene. The CDR3 runs 14 residues. Trimming removed 1 base at V and 4 bases at J, with 8 bases between. Clones were read by immunoSEQ multiplex PCR, and TCRdb kept only the in-frame ones, dropping some. This sample has about 63,000 clones, with around 81% found just once. For this clone: No antigen is known for it.

This specimen consisted of CD4+ or CD8+ T cells sorted from blood, obtained in a trial of the OX40 agonist ivuxolimab. This clonotype was sampled from an adult with an advanced solid tumor such as melanoma, head and neck, liver or kidney cancer. This chain connects TRBV6-5 to TRBJ1-3, with unresolved D. Written as DNA, the CDR3 is TGTGCCAGCAGTTACTGGGGAGGCGGAAACACCATATATTTT. Translated, it gives CASSYWGGGNTIYF.